The rows below give T cell receptor beta chains drawn from one sample of a study of T cells in Graves' hyperthyroidism and ophthalmopathy. TCRdb called the multiplex PCR reads again in MiXCR, with one record for every CDR3 protein. The data show hundreds of thousands of distinct CDR3 sequences, approximately 13% seen once. Sequenced input: blood. The receptors originated from a young woman with Graves' hyperthyroidism. CDR3s include the opening cysteine and the closing phenylalanine or tryptophan. A D gene is named only where the DNA matches it firmly. Not all rows give a size; the values are once, few, many and, for expanded clones, a class.

TRBJ2-7	TRBV7-6	TRBD2	NA	CASSLGLAGGTYEQYF	TGTGCCAGCAGCCTAGGACTAGCGGGAGGGACCTACGAGCAGTACTTC
TRBJ1-1	TRBV4-1	NA	NA	CASSQDRALGHTEAFF	TGCGCCAGCAGCCAAGATCGGGCTCTGGGGCACACTGAAGCTTTCTTT
TRBJ2-7	TRBV11-2	TRBD1	many	CASSSGGPGPGDEQYF	TGTGCCAGCAGCTCAGGGGGTCCTGGACCGGGCGACGAGCAGTACTTC
TRBJ2-1	TRBV5-1	TRBD1	NA	CASSLGYRGDNEQFF	TGCGCCAGCAGCTTGGGGTACAGGGGGGACAATGAGCAGTTCTTC
TRBJ2-5	TRBV5-6	TRBD2	many	CASSPGLAGEGETQYF	TGTGCCAGCAGCCCGGGACTAGCGGGAGAGGGAGAGACCCAGTACTTC
TRBJ1-2	TRBV11-2	TRBD1	NA	CASSSGQGSGYTF	TGTGCCAGCAGCTCGGGACAGGGTAGCGGCTACACCTTC
TRBJ1-1	TRBV7-8	NA	NA	CASSLQAGTEAFF	TGTGCCAGCAGCTTACAGGCCGGCACTGAAGCTTTCTTT
TRBJ1-1	TRBV24-1	TRBD1	many	CATSGPGQSNTEAFF	TGTGCCACCAGTGGTCCGGGACAGTCGAACACTGAAGCTTTCTTT
TRBJ2-3	TRBV5-1	NA	many	CASSLTGVTPFYTQYF	TGCGCCAGCAGCTTGACGGGGGTTACGCCATTCTATACGCAGTATTTT
TRBJ1-1	TRBV27	TRBD1	many	CASSPNQTGGKAFF	TGTGCCAGCAGTCCGAACCAAACAGGGGGCAAAGCTTTCTTT
TRBJ2-1	TRBV27	NA	many	CASRGIPHTSTYNEQFF	TGTGCCAGCAGGGGGATACCCCACACTTCAACCTACAATGAGCAGTTCTTC
TRBJ1-5	TRBV3-1	NA	NA	CASSRGEYSNQPQHF	TGTGCCAGCAGCCGTGGGGAATATAGCAATCAGCCCCAGCATTTT
TRBJ2-5	TRBV19	TRBD1	few	CASRRKDREETQYF	TGTGCCAGTAGGAGAAAGGACAGGGAAGAGACCCAGTACTTC
TRBJ1-3	TRBV7-2	NA	many	CASSKRGSGNTIYF	TGTGCCAGCAGCAAGAGGGGCTCTGGAAACACCATATATTTT
TRBJ2-2	TRBV9	TRBD1	NA	CASSVRGGDAGELFF	TGTGCCAGCAGCGTAAGAGGGGGCGATGCCGGGGAGCTGTTTTTT
TRBJ1-3	TRBV28	NA	NA	CASSSHRLSSGNTIYF	TGTGCCAGCAGTTCCCATAGGTTAAGCTCTGGAAACACCATATATTTT
TRBJ2-1	TRBV15	NA	many	CATSYSKGYNEQFF	TGTGCCACCAGCTATTCCAAAGGCTACAATGAGCAGTTCTTC
TRBJ2-6	TRBV4-1	NA	NA	CASSTSSGSSGANVLTF	TGCGCCAGCAGCACGTCTTCGGGGAGCTCTGGGGCCAACGTCCTGACTTTC
TRBJ1-5	TRBV18	NA	many	CASSKFRDGSNQPQHF	TGTGCCAGCTCAAAATTCCGAGATGGAAGCAATCAGCCCCAGCATTTT
TRBJ2-1	TRBV6-1	NA	NA	CASAYMRSSGINEQFF	TGTGCCAGCGCTTATATGAGGTCATCTGGGATCAATGAGCAGTTCTTC
TRBJ1-6	TRBV30	TRBD1	NA	CAWSRTGRPVIDSPLHF	TGTGCCTGGAGCCGGACAGGAAGACCCGTTATTGATTCACCCCTCCACTTT
TRBJ2-3	TRBV10-3	TRBD2	NA	CAISDSGGGDTQYF	TGTGCCATCAGTGACAGCGGGGGCGGGGATACGCAGTATTTT
TRBJ1-3	TRBV5-1	NA	few	CASSSASDRVSGNTIYF	TGCGCCAGCAGCTCTGCCTCCGACCGAGTCTCTGGAAACACCATATATTTT
TRBJ2-3	TRBV12-3/TRBV12-4	NA	many	CATKRTDTDTQYF	TGTGCCACGAAGAGAACAGACACAGATACGCAGTATTTT
TRBJ2-1	TRBV2	TRBD1	many	CASRERQGHEQFF	TGTGCCAGCAGGGAACGACAGGGTCATGAGCAGTTCTTC
TRBJ1-5	TRBV6-1	NA	NA	CASSEVSGQPQHF	TGTGCCAGCAGTGAAGTATCCGGACAGCCCCAGCATTTT
TRBJ2-2	TRBV19	NA	few	CASSIYRVNTGELFF	TGTGCCAGTAGTATATACAGGGTGAACACCGGGGAGCTGTTTTTT
TRBJ2-7	TRBV7-8	NA	many	CASSPSLGYEQYF	TGTGCCAGCAGCCCCTCCCTTGGCTACGAGCAGTACTTC
TRBJ1-1	TRBV28	NA	many	CASRNGTEAFF	TGTGCCAGCAGAAATGGCACTGAAGCTTTCTTT
TRBJ2-1	TRBV20-1	NA	many	CSASEDLREQFF	TGCAGTGCTAGTGAAGATTTGCGGGAGCAGTTCTTC
TRBJ2-7	TRBV27	NA	NA	CASSFGGREQYF	TGTGCCAGCAGTTTTGGGGGGCGAGAGCAGTACTTC
TRBJ2-1	TRBV6-1	TRBD2	many	CASSEVVGLAVRYNEQFF	TGTGCCAGCAGTGAAGTAGTAGGACTAGCGGTTAGATACAATGAGCAGTTCTTC
TRBJ2-2	TRBV7-9	NA	NA	CASSILAGLDTGELFF	TGTGCCAGCAGCATTTTGGCTGGTCTTGACACCGGGGAGCTGTTTTTT
TRBJ2-1	TRBV4-2	NA	NA	CASSQEGLPYNEQFF	TGTGCCAGCAGCCAAGAAGGCCTACCCTACAATGAGCAGTTCTTC
TRBJ2-2	TRBV6-1	TRBD2	few	CASRTIAGVSTGELFF	TGTGCCAGCCGCACCATAGCGGGGGTCTCCACCGGGGAGCTGTTTTTT
TRBJ2-7	TRBV3-1	NA	many	CASSQGVSSYEQYF	TGTGCCAGCAGCCAAGGGGTTTCTTCCTACGAGCAGTACTTC
TRBJ1-1	TRBV20-1	NA	many	CSARPTGGNTEAFF	TGCAGTGCTAGGCCGACCGGGGGCAACACTGAAGCTTTCTTT
TRBJ2-7	TRBV7-2	NA	many	CASSLNPTGEQYF	TGTGCCAGCAGCTTGAACCCGACGGGCGAGCAGTACTTC
TRBJ2-4	TRBV11-2	TRBD2	many	CASTLRWTSGGIKGNIQYF	TGTGCCAGCACGCTCAGATGGACTAGCGGGGGCATCAAGGGGAACATTCAGTACTTC
TRBJ2-1	TRBV5-4	NA	NA	CASSLGVGSGEQFF	TGTGCCAGCAGCCTGGGGGTGGGCTCTGGTGAGCAGTTCTTC